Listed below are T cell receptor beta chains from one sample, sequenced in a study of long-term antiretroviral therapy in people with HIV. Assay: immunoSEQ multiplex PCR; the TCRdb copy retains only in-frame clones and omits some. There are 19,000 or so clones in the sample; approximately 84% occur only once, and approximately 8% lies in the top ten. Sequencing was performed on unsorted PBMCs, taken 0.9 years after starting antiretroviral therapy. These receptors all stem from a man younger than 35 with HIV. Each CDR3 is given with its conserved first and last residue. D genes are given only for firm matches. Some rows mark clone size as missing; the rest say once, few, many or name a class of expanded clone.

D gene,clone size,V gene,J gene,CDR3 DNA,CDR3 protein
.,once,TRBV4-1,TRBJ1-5,TGCGCCAGCAGCCAAGTAGGGGATCAGCCCCAGCATTTT,CASSQVGDQPQHF
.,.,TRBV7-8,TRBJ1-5,TGTGCCAGCAGCTCCCTCTGGGCGGCAGGGAATCAGCCCCAGCATTTT,CASSSLWAAGNQPQHF
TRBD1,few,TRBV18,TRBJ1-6,TGTGCCAGCACGCCGGGACAGGAGTCACCCCTCCACTTT,CASTPGQESPLHF
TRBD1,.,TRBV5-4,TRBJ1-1,TGTGCCAGCAGCTCCCGACAGGGCCCTTTACGTACTGAAGCTTTCTTT,CASSSRQGPLRTEAFF
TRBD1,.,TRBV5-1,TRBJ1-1,TGCGCCAGCAGCTTCGGACAGGGCGACACTGAAGCTTTCTTT,CASSFGQGDTEAFF
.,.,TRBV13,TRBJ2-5,TGTGCCAGCAGCTCGGTCGTGGGGTTGGGAGAGACCCAGTACTTC,CASSSVVGLGETQYF
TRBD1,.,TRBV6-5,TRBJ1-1,TGTGCCAGCAGTTACTCGACGACAGGGCCAAACACTGAAGCTTTCTTT,CASSYSTTGPNTEAFF
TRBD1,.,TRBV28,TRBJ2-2,TGTGCCAGCAGCCAACAGGGGCTAAACACCGGGGAGCTGTTTTTT,CASSQQGLNTGELFF
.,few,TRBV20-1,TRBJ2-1,TGCAGTGCTTGGGATTACAATGAGCAGTTCTTC,CSAWDYNEQFF
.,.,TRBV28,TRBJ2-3,TGTGCCAGCAGTTTATTCAGGCCCACAGATACGCAGTATTTT,CASSLFRPTDTQYF
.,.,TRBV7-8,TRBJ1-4,TGTGCCAGCAGCTTGGGGCCAGCAGGGCTGTTTTTT,CASSLGPAGLFF